This T cell receptor (beta chain) was captured by sequencing in a study of cytomegalovirus exposure and HLA in healthy donors. General study findings and limits: Earlier analysis yielded a pattern in which most TCR beta V segments were productive about 87% or about 30% of the time. Later analysis demonstrated an association between a missense DCLRE1C variant and TCR beta V- and J-gene trimming. Across donors, most TCRs were seen rarely, yet some public ones were widespread.

Germline CDR1 MNHEY, CDR2 SVGAGI. The CDR3 loop spans 14 amino acids. The V end was cut by 2 bases, the J end by 6 bases, with 14 bases between. With 60 Vbeta and 13 Jbeta primers, the PCR was carried out. TCRdb keeps only in-frame clones here, not all; method: immunoSEQ multiplex PCR. The sample shows over 80,000 clones, 65% to 90% of them seen only once. Note on this clone: Its antigen is as yet unknown.

The rearrangement links TRBV6-5 to TRBJ2-7; D uncertain. This clonotype was obtained from a man aged 25-45 years in good health and CMV-seropositive. Input material: PBMCs. The chain's CDR3 is CASSYNSATGEQYF. The CDR3 DNA reads TGTGCCAGCAGTTACAATAGTGCTACTGGCGAGCAGTACTTC.